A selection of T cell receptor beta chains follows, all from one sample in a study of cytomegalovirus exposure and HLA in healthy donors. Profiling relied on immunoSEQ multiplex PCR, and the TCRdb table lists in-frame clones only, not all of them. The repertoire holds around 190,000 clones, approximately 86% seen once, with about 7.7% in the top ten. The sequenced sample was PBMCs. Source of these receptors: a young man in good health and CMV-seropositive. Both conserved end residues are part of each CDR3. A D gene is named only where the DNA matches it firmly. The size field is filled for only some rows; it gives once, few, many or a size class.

cdr3_nt: TGTGCCAGCAGCCTGACAGGACTTAATTCACCCCTCCACTTT; cdr3_aa: CASSLTGLNSPLHF; cdr3_length: 14; v_call: TRBV6-5; j_call: TRBJ1-6; d_call: .; clone_size: once
cdr3_nt: TGCAGTGCTAGAGACAGTTATGAGCAGTACTTC; cdr3_aa: CSARDSYEQYF; cdr3_length: 11; v_call: TRBV20-1; j_call: TRBJ2-7; d_call: .; clone_size: few
cdr3_nt: TGTGCCAGCAGTACTACTACACTGACACCGCATGGCTACACCTTC; cdr3_aa: CASSTTTLTPHGYTF; cdr3_length: 15; v_call: TRBV2; j_call: TRBJ1-2; d_call: .; clone_size: .
cdr3_nt: TGTGCCAGCAGAGGGACAGGGGTGGGAGGCTACACCTTC; cdr3_aa: CASRGTGVGGYTF; cdr3_length: 13; v_call: TRBV6-1; j_call: TRBJ1-2; d_call: TRBD1; clone_size: .
cdr3_nt: TGTGCCTGGAGTGGGGGGGCCGGAGAAGAGACCCAGTACTTC; cdr3_aa: CAWSGGAGEETQYF; cdr3_length: 14; v_call: TRBV30; j_call: TRBJ2-5; d_call: .; clone_size: once
cdr3_nt: TGTGCCAGCAGAGGGAGGGGGCCAGATACGCAGTATTTT; cdr3_aa: CASRGRGPDTQYF; cdr3_length: 13; v_call: TRBV2; j_call: TRBJ2-3; d_call: .; clone_size: .
cdr3_nt: TGTGCCAGCAGCCAAGTGACTTGGGGGTATACGCAGTATTTT; cdr3_aa: CASSQVTWGYTQYF; cdr3_length: 14; v_call: TRBV14; j_call: TRBJ2-3; d_call: .; clone_size: .
cdr3_nt: TGTGCCAGCAGCTTAGGGCGGGGGGATACAGATACGCAGTATTTT; cdr3_aa: CASSLGRGDTDTQYF; cdr3_length: 15; v_call: TRBV9; j_call: TRBJ2-3; d_call: TRBD2; clone_size: .
cdr3_nt: TGTGCCAGCAGCCTCAGGGAGGGGTATGGCTACACCTTC; cdr3_aa: CASSLREGYGYTF; cdr3_length: 13; v_call: TRBV6-5; j_call: TRBJ1-2; d_call: .; clone_size: .
cdr3_nt: TGTGCCAGCAGCGTCCTCTCGCAGGGTGACAATGAGCAGTTCTTC; cdr3_aa: CASSVLSQGDNEQFF; cdr3_length: 15; v_call: TRBV9; j_call: TRBJ2-1; d_call: .; clone_size: .
cdr3_nt: TGTGCCAGCGGGGATGGATACAATGAGCAGTTCTTC; cdr3_aa: CASGDGYNEQFF; cdr3_length: 12; v_call: TRBV5-6; j_call: TRBJ2-1; d_call: .; clone_size: .
cdr3_nt: TGTGCCAGCAGTGCTGGGCAGGGGATTCACACCTTC; cdr3_aa: CASSAGQGIHTF; cdr3_length: 12; v_call: TRBV25-1; j_call: TRBJ1-2; d_call: .; clone_size: few
cdr3_nt: TGTGCCAGCAGCTTAAGTCGACAGACAGGCTACACCTTC; cdr3_aa: CASSLSRQTGYTF; cdr3_length: 13; v_call: TRBV7-6; j_call: TRBJ1-2; d_call: .; clone_size: .
cdr3_nt: TGTGCCAGCAGCCCCACTAGCCGGTTAAACTCTGGGGCCAACGTCCTGACTTTC; cdr3_aa: CASSPTSRLNSGANVLTF; cdr3_length: 18; v_call: TRBV5-4; j_call: TRBJ2-6; d_call: .; clone_size: .
cdr3_nt: TGTGCCAGCAGCGTAGGGTCTAGCGGGAGTAATGAGCAGTTCTTC; cdr3_aa: CASSVGSSGSNEQFF; cdr3_length: 15; v_call: TRBV9; j_call: TRBJ2-1; d_call: TRBD2; clone_size: .
cdr3_nt: TGTGCCAGCAGCTGGGACAGGGGCTCTGGAAACACCATATATTTT; cdr3_aa: CASSWDRGSGNTIYF; cdr3_length: 15; v_call: TRBV5-4; j_call: TRBJ1-3; d_call: TRBD1; clone_size: .
cdr3_nt: TGTGCCAGCAGCTTGATAGGACGCATGAACACTGAAGCTTTCTTT; cdr3_aa: CASSLIGRMNTEAFF; cdr3_length: 15; v_call: TRBV5-6; j_call: TRBJ1-1; d_call: .; clone_size: .
cdr3_nt: TGTGCCAGCAGTACCCTCTACGGGGGGAACAATGAGCAGTTCTTC; cdr3_aa: CASSTLYGGNNEQFF; cdr3_length: 15; v_call: TRBV27; j_call: TRBJ2-1; d_call: TRBD2; clone_size: .
cdr3_nt: TGTGCCAGCAGCTGGGGACAGGGGGCCTACGAGCAGTACTTC; cdr3_aa: CASSWGQGAYEQYF; cdr3_length: 14; v_call: TRBV7-9; j_call: TRBJ2-7; d_call: TRBD1; clone_size: .
cdr3_nt: TGTGCCAGCAGCTTAGTGGTTAGGGGGGGCCACGAGCAGTACTTC; cdr3_aa: CASSLVVRGGHEQYF; cdr3_length: 15; v_call: TRBV7-2; j_call: TRBJ2-7; d_call: .; clone_size: .
cdr3_nt: TGTGCCAGTGAGCTGGGGGAGCCACCCTACGAGCAGTACTTC; cdr3_aa: CASELGEPPYEQYF; cdr3_length: 14; v_call: TRBV18; j_call: TRBJ2-7; d_call: .; clone_size: .
cdr3_nt: TGTGCCAGTAGGCCAGGTGGCTATGGCTACACCTTC; cdr3_aa: CASRPGGYGYTF; cdr3_length: 12; v_call: TRBV19; j_call: TRBJ1-2; d_call: .; clone_size: .
cdr3_nt: TGCGCCAGCAGCCCCCCGCTAGCAGCCTACGAGCAGTACTTC; cdr3_aa: CASSPPLAAYEQYF; cdr3_length: 14; v_call: TRBV5-1; j_call: TRBJ2-7; d_call: .; clone_size: .
cdr3_nt: TGTGCCAGCAGTAGGGGGGGCTCTGGGGCCAACGTCCTGACTTTC; cdr3_aa: CASSRGGSGANVLTF; cdr3_length: 15; v_call: TRBV2; j_call: TRBJ2-6; d_call: .; clone_size: .
cdr3_nt: TGTGCCTGGAAAGGGGGCGGCTATGGCTACACCTTC; cdr3_aa: CAWKGGGYGYTF; cdr3_length: 12; v_call: TRBV30; j_call: TRBJ1-2; d_call: TRBD1; clone_size: .
cdr3_nt: TGTGCCAGCAGTACCCAGACAGGTGGCACAGATACGCAGTATTTT; cdr3_aa: CASSTQTGGTDTQYF; cdr3_length: 15; v_call: TRBV27; j_call: TRBJ2-3; d_call: .; clone_size: .
cdr3_nt: TGCAGCGAGGGACTAGCGGGAGGAGAGACCCAGTACTTC; cdr3_aa: CSEGLAGGETQYF; cdr3_length: 13; v_call: TRBV29-1; j_call: TRBJ2-5; d_call: TRBD2; clone_size: .
cdr3_nt: TGTGCCAGCGGCGGGCAGGGGTCTCAGCCCCAGCATTTT; cdr3_aa: CASGGQGSQPQHF; cdr3_length: 13; v_call: TRBV6-5; j_call: TRBJ1-5; d_call: .; clone_size: .
cdr3_nt: TGCGCCAGCAGCCTCACGGGGGTGGCGACTGACTCCTACGAGCAGTACTTC; cdr3_aa: CASSLTGVATDSYEQYF; cdr3_length: 17; v_call: TRBV5-1; j_call: TRBJ2-7; d_call: .; clone_size: .
cdr3_nt: TGTGCCAGCAGCCCGAGGGATGAGGATCAGCCCCAGCATTTT; cdr3_aa: CASSPRDEDQPQHF; cdr3_length: 14; v_call: TRBV7-3; j_call: TRBJ1-5; d_call: .; clone_size: .
cdr3_nt: TGTGCCAGCAGCGTCGGCTCAGGGGGGAATTCACCCCTCCACTTT; cdr3_aa: CASSVGSGGNSPLHF; cdr3_length: 15; v_call: TRBV5-5; j_call: TRBJ1-6; d_call: TRBD1; clone_size: .
cdr3_nt: TGTGCCAGCAGCCCTGGACAGGGGCTCGAGCAGTACTTC; cdr3_aa: CASSPGQGLEQYF; cdr3_length: 13; v_call: TRBV11-1; j_call: TRBJ2-7; d_call: TRBD1; clone_size: once
cdr3_nt: TGCGCCAGCAGCCCGTCCCCGGGACAAGGGGTTGTAGCTGGAAACACCATATATTTT; cdr3_aa: CASSPSPGQGVVAGNTIYF; cdr3_length: 19; v_call: TRBV4-1; j_call: TRBJ1-3; d_call: .; clone_size: .
cdr3_nt: TGTGCCAGCAGTTACCCTCGGGGGGCGGGAGAGACCCAGTACTTC; cdr3_aa: CASSYPRGAGETQYF; cdr3_length: 15; v_call: TRBV6-5; j_call: TRBJ2-5; d_call: .; clone_size: .
cdr3_nt: TGTGCCTGGAGGTTGGCAGTGAACACTGAAGCTTTCTTT; cdr3_aa: CAWRLAVNTEAFF; cdr3_length: 13; v_call: TRBV30; j_call: TRBJ1-1; d_call: .; clone_size: few
cdr3_nt: TGTGCCAGCTCACCGGGACACCACACCGGGGAGCTGTTTTTT; cdr3_aa: CASSPGHHTGELFF; cdr3_length: 14; v_call: TRBV6-1; j_call: TRBJ2-2; d_call: .; clone_size: .
cdr3_nt: TGTGCCAGCAGCTTAAAGGGGGTTAGGGACAGCTATGGCTACACCTTC; cdr3_aa: CASSLKGVRDSYGYTF; cdr3_length: 16; v_call: TRBV7-2; j_call: TRBJ1-2; d_call: TRBD1; clone_size: .
cdr3_nt: TGTGCCAGCAGTTTAACGGAGACCCAGTACTTC; cdr3_aa: CASSLTETQYF; cdr3_length: 11; v_call: TRBV28; j_call: TRBJ2-5; d_call: .; clone_size: .
cdr3_nt: TGTGCCTGGAGTAGGGACAGGGATGAAAAACTGTTTTTT; cdr3_aa: CAWSRDRDEKLFF; cdr3_length: 13; v_call: TRBV30; j_call: TRBJ1-4; d_call: TRBD1; clone_size: .
cdr3_nt: TGCGCCAGCAGCTTGAGCGCAGGGAGTACCTACGAGCAGTACTTC; cdr3_aa: CASSLSAGSTYEQYF; cdr3_length: 15; v_call: TRBV5-1; j_call: TRBJ2-7; d_call: .; clone_size: .
cdr3_nt: TGTGCCAGCAGTGGGGGGACAAGCCAACGTGGGGACCAAGAGACCCAGTACTTC; cdr3_aa: CASSGGTSQRGDQETQYF; cdr3_length: 18; v_call: TRBV25-1; j_call: TRBJ2-5; d_call: .; clone_size: .
cdr3_nt: TGCGCCAGCAGTGCACATACCTACGAGCAGTACTTC; cdr3_aa: CASSAHTYEQYF; cdr3_length: 12; v_call: TRBV10-2; j_call: TRBJ2-7; d_call: .; clone_size: .
cdr3_nt: TGTGCCAGCAGCTTAGCTAGCGGGAGGCAGGGCGAGCAGTACTTC; cdr3_aa: CASSLASGRQGEQYF; cdr3_length: 15; v_call: TRBV5-4; j_call: TRBJ2-7; d_call: TRBD2; clone_size: .
cdr3_nt: TGCGCCAGCAGCCAAGTCAGCAATAACTTCTATGGCTACACCTTC; cdr3_aa: CASSQVSNNFYGYTF; cdr3_length: 15; v_call: TRBV4-3; j_call: TRBJ1-2; d_call: .; clone_size: .
cdr3_nt: TGTGCCAGCTCACCGCTTCCTAGACTGAATTCACCCCTCCACTTT; cdr3_aa: CASSPLPRLNSPLHF; cdr3_length: 15; v_call: TRBV18; j_call: TRBJ1-6; d_call: .; clone_size: once